Below, 6 T cell receptor beta chains from the same sample are listed, as sequenced in a study of T-cell memory formation after mild COVID-19. TCRdb redid the calling of the 5' RACE reads with MiXCR, one entry per CDR3 protein. The table records about 390,000 distinct CDR3 sequences, around a sixth of them present only once. The sequenced sample consisted of PBMCs or a T cell subset sorted from them (not recorded which). These receptors all stem from a man aged 18-30 years who had mild COVID-19 (a few samples of this study predate the infection). Cell type and time point are not known.

This clonotype was seen repeatedly, ten times or more. The chain uses TRBV7-9 and TRBJ2-1; either TRBD1 or TRBD2 may supply D (5 bases each). The CDR3 is 17 residues long. Trimming removed 5 bases at V and 4 bases at J, with 21 bases between. The germline V gene has CDR1 SEHNR and CDR2 FQNEAQ (reference sequence). CDR3 sequence: CASSPSFLGAKYNEQFF. CDR3 nucleotide sequence: TGTGCCAGCAGCCCATCCTTTCTCGGGGCGAAATACAATGAGCAGTTCTTC. Drawing the rest from reference TRBV7-9 and TRBJ2-1, the complete variable domain is DTGVSQNPRHKITKRGQNVTFRCDPISEHNRLYWYRQTLGQGPEFLTYFQNEAQLEKSRLLSDRFSAERPKGSFSTLEIQRTEQGDSAMYLCASSPSFLGAKYNEQFFGPGTRLTVL.

J is TRBJ2-5 and V is TRBV10-3; 11 bases match TRBD1. Trimming took 4 bases from V and 6 from J; bases not matched to a gene: 7. This CDR3 has 15 amino acids. Germline V lookup: CDR1 ENHRY, CDR2 SYGVKD. CDR3 region: CAISAGDRGWQTQYF. In DNA, the CDR3 is TGTGCCATCAGTGCCGGGGACAGGGGGTGGCAGACCCAGTACTTC.

V and J are TRBV15 and TRBJ2-5; TRBD2 might be the D (6 bases). Trimming cost V 3 bases and J 5 bases, with 13 bases left between them. The CDR3 is 14 residues long. The germline V gene has CDR1 LNHNV and CDR2 YYDKDF (reference sequence). The CDR3 loop reads CATSSETRGETQYF. For the CDR3, the DNA is TGTGCCACCAGCAGCGAGACTAGGGGCGAGACCCAGTACTTC.

The chain is built from TRBV18 and TRBJ2-1, with D perhaps TRBD1 or TRBD2 (5 bases each). The CDR3 has 12 amino acids. V was clipped by 4 bases and J by 9 bases, with 10 bases between them. Germline values: CDR1 KGHSH, CDR2 LQKENI. The DNA of the CDR3 is TGTGCCAGCTCACGGGGACCTTCTGAGCAGTTCTTC. Its protein is CASSRGPSEQFF.

This chain uses TRBV12-3 or TRBV12-4 with TRBJ2-1; 9 bases line up with TRBD2. V shed 4 bases and J 9 bases; nucleotides not matched to a gene: 7. There are 14 residues in the CDR3. The CDR3 sequence: CASSYERGAGEQFF. CDR3 DNA: TGTGCCAGCAGTTATGAGCGGGGGGCGGGTGAGCAGTTCTTC.

The rearrangement uses TRBV5-1 and TRBJ1-1, with a tentative D call TRBD1 (6 bases). CDR3 length: 13 residues. The germline gives CDR1 SGHRS, CDR2 YFSETQ. V lost 7 bases, J lost 2 bases, and 12 bases lay in between. The CDR3 sequence is CASVRGGNTEAFF. The CDR3 DNA follows: TGCGCCAGCGTCCGAGGGGGAAACACTGAAGCTTTCTTT.